What follows are 32 T cell receptor beta chains derived from one specimen sequenced in a study of blood T cell repertoires in COVID-19. The method was immunoSEQ multiplex PCR; TCRdb's version includes in-frame clones alone and lacks a portion of them. The sample consists of roughly 60,000 clones, about 79% of them appearing once. Sequencing was carried out using peripheral blood. These receptors originate from a woman in her sixties with acute or convalescent COVID-19.

DNA of the CDR3: TGTGCCTGGAGGTTAGGGACAGGGGGGAACCCACCCCTCCACTTT. The encoded protein is CAWRLGTGGNPPLHF. The chain combines TRBV30 with TRBJ1-6, with TRBD1 matching over 11 bases. CDR3 length: 15 residues. V shed 3 bases, J shed 11 bases, and the junction held 9 bases outside the gene matches. Germline CDR1 GTSNPN, CDR2 SVGIG (reference sequence).

The V and J genes are TRBV19 and TRBJ2-1, with TRBD1 identical over 9 bases. The CDR3 covers 15 residues. The germline V gene has CDR1 LNHDA and CDR2 SQIVND (reference sequence). V lost 5 bases, J lost 8 bases, and 10 bases stayed unmatched. CDR3 loop: CASSFTGTGQDEQFF. The CDR3 DNA reads TGTGCCAGTAGTTTTACAGGGACAGGGCAGGATGAGCAGTTCTTC.

The rearrangement links TRBV2 to TRBJ1-5, with D unclear. The CDR3 consists of 15 residues. The V and J ends lost 5 bases and 4 bases respectively, with 15 bases between them. Germline V gene data show CDR1 as SNHLY and CDR2 as FYNNEI. CDR3 sequence reads: CASSKLWGGNQPQHF. In DNA form, the CDR3 reads TGTGCCAGCAGTAAACTTTGGGGAGGGAATCAGCCCCAGCATTTT.

CDR3 bases: TGTGCCATCAGTGAAGGGCGCGGGAACTACAATGAGCAGTTCTTC. Encoded protein: CAISEGRGNYNEQFF. V usage is TRBV10-3 and J usage is TRBJ2-1, with a weak D call TRBD2 (6 bases). Trimming removed 3 bases at V and 3 bases at J, with 12 bases between. The germline V gene has CDR1 ENHRY and CDR2 SYGVKD. This CDR3 contains 15 residues.

This chain connects TRBV18 to TRBJ1-1, with 9 bases lining up with TRBD1. This CDR3 spans 17 amino acids. Losses at the gene ends were 8 bases for V and 1 base for J; bases not matched to a gene: 14. CDR1 is KGHSH and CDR2 is LQKENI in the germline V gene. CDR3 sequence: CASLPGQGDVRNTEAFF. The CDR3 DNA sequence: TGTGCCAGCCTACCGGGACAGGGCGACGTCAGGAACACTGAAGCTTTCTTT.

This clone was seen more than once but under ten times. The genes are TRBV5-6 and TRBJ1-6; perhaps TRBD1 as D (5 bases). The germline CDR1 and CDR2 sequences are SGHDT and YYEEEE. The CDR3 consists of 16 residues. V dropped 4 bases and J dropped 3 bases, with 14 bases sitting between them. CDR3 DNA sequence: TGTGCCAGCAGCGCGGGACGGAACATCTATAATTCACCCCTCCACTTT. Protein product: CASSAGRNIYNSPLHF.

V gene TRBV21-1 combines with J gene TRBJ2-7; the D segment call TRBD2 is taken from the table without a DNA check. TRBV21-1 is a documented pseudogene. The CDR3 is 16 residues long. CDR3 DNA sequence: TGTGCCAGCAGCAAAAACGCCCCGGGACTAGCCTACGAGCAGTACTTC. It yields the protein CASSKNAPGLAYEQYF.

This clone was seen a single time. The V gene is TRBV18, the J gene TRBJ2-7; 16 positions agree with TRBD2. CDR1 KGHSH and CDR2 LQKENI come from the germline V gene. There are 15 residues in the CDR3. V gave up 3 bases and J gave up 5 bases; unmatched junction bases: 1. This CDR3 reads CASSPGTSGGDEQYF. The CDR3 region has the DNA TGTGCCAGCTCACCCGGGACTAGCGGGGGGGACGAGCAGTACTTC.

V gene TRBV9 combines with J gene TRBJ2-5; D is unclear. V was trimmed by 2 bases and J by 0 bases, leaving 5 bases between them. The CDR3 loop spans 13 amino acids. Germline V gives CDR1 SGDLS, CDR2 YYNGEE. The CDR3 coding sequence is TGTGCCAGCAGCGTCACAGACCAAGAGACCCAGTACTTC. Amino acids: CASSVTDQETQYF.

The chain recombines TRBV10-3 with TRBJ2-7; 11 bases are a match to TRBD1. V shed 5 bases, J shed 0 bases, and the junction held 6 bases outside the gene matches. This CDR3 region has 16 residues. The germline CDR1 and CDR2 sequences are ENHRY and SYGVKD. CDR3 sequence: CAISRSGTGGSYEQYF. DNA for the CDR3: TGTGCCATCAGTCGATCCGGGACAGGGGGCTCCTACGAGCAGTACTTC.

The rearrangement joins TRBV3-1 (or the pseudogene TRBV3-2) to TRBJ1-1, with 8 bases fitting TRBD1. V was pared by 4 bases and J by 0 bases, with 7 bases of the junction left unmatched. The CDR3 length is 16 residues. CDR1 and CDR2 from the germline V gene are LGHDT and YNNKEL (reference sequence). CDR3 residues: CASSLPGGHMNTEAFF. The DNA for the CDR3 is TGTGCCAGCAGCCTTCCAGGGGGCCACATGAACACTGAAGCTTTCTTT.

This clone was seen once. The chain employs TRBV12-3 or TRBV12-4 and TRBJ1-2, with TRBD1 identical over 7 bases. This CDR3 comprises 13 residues. With V trimmed by 6 bases and J by 2 bases, 3 bases remained unmatched. The CDR3 protein is CASREQGNYGYTF. CDR3 bases: TGTGCCAGCAGAGAACAGGGGAACTATGGCTACACCTTC.

The genes are TRBV9 and TRBJ2-2; 8 positions agree with TRBD1. The CDR3 length is 17 residues. After removal of 0 bases from V and 5 bases from J, the junction contained 9 bases not matched to a gene. Germline V gives CDR1 SGDLS, CDR2 YYNGEE. The CDR3, as DNA: TGTGCCAGCAGCGTAGCATCCAGGGGGCTAGGTACCGGGGAGCTGTTTTTT. Translating it yields CASSVASRGLGTGELFF. The full variable domain, in which reference TRBV9 and TRBJ2-2 provide the parts outside the CDR3, is DSGVTQTPKHLITATGQRVTLRCSPRSGDLSVYWYQQSLDQGLQFLIQYYNGEERAKGNILERFSAQQFPDLHSELNLSSLELGDSALYFCASSVASRGLGTGELFFGEGSRLTVL.

V and J are TRBV5-1 and TRBJ2-3; 8 nucleotides agree with TRBD1. The CDR3 is made up of 14 amino acids. V lost 0 bases, J lost 5 bases, and 2 bases stayed unmatched. Per germline, CDR1 SGHRS and CDR2 YFSETQ. The CDR3 reads CASSLGTGLDTQYF. For the CDR3, the DNA is TGCGCCAGCAGCTTGGGGACAGGGCTAGATACGCAGTATTTT.

This chain uses TRBV5-1 with TRBJ2-2, with 7 nucleotides matching TRBD2. In germline, CDR1 is SGHRS, CDR2 YFSETQ. This CDR3 spans 16 amino acids. V shed 3 bases, J shed 3 bases, and the junction held 8 bases outside the gene matches. The CDR3, as DNA: TGCGCCAGCAGCTCCGTCCAGCGGGGTCACACCGGGGAGCTGTTTTTT. This sequence encodes CASSSVQRGHTGELFF.

This clone has just one count. The CDR3 DNA reads as TGCAGTGCTAGAGTCAGGGATACGCAGTATTTT. Its protein is CSARVRDTQYF. V gene TRBV20-1 combines with J gene TRBJ2-3; D remains ambiguous. Per the germline V gene, CDR1 is DFQATT and CDR2 is SNEGSKA (reference sequence). The CDR3 runs 11 residues. The germline V and J ends were trimmed by 1 base and 6 bases, with 5 bases remaining between them.

The rearrangement links TRBV2 to TRBJ1-1; perhaps TRBD1 as D (5 bases). The CDR3 sequence is 13 residues long. V was clipped by 4 bases and J by 7 bases, with 13 bases between them. From germline, CDR1 is SNHLY and CDR2 FYNNEI. This CDR3 is CASSVIPGGEAFF. In DNA form, the CDR3 reads TGTGCCAGCAGTGTAATTCCGGGGGGTGAAGCTTTCTTT.

The chain combines TRBV7-6 with TRBJ1-1; 10 bases are shared with TRBD1. J gave up 7 bases and V 5 bases, and 7 bases lay outside the gene matches. This CDR3 comprises 14 residues. CDR1 SGHVS and CDR2 FNYEAQ come from the germline V gene. Here the CDR3 reads CASSPGQGRSEAFF. The CDR3 bases are TGTGCCAGCAGCCCGGGACAGGGGAGGAGTGAAGCTTTCTTT.

The genes are TRBV18 and TRBJ1-3; no clear D. Germline CDR1 and CDR2: KGHSH and LQKENI. V was pared by 2 bases and J by 4 bases, with 12 bases between. The CDR3 spans 15 residues. The CDR3 loop is CASSPRELIGNTIYF. The CDR3 DNA follows: TGTGCCAGCTCACCAAGGGAGTTAATCGGAAACACCATATATTTT. Complete variable domain (other parts from reference TRBV18 and TRBJ1-3): NAGVMQNPRHLVRRRGQEARLRCSPMKGHSHVYWYRQLPEEGLKFMVYLQKENIIDESGMPKERFSAEFPKEGPSILRIQQVVRGDSAAYFCASSPRELIGNTIYFGEGSWLTVV.

This clone was seen just once. The chain couples TRBV27 to TRBJ1-1; TRBD1 matches at 12 bases. V was pared by 5 bases and J by 4 bases, with 20 bases of the junction left unmatched. This CDR3 is built from 20 residues. CDR1 MNHEY and CDR2 SMNVEV come from the germline V gene (reference sequence). CDR3 DNA: TGTGCCAGCAGTCGATCAGGGGGGACAGGGGGCGCGTTTAGGGGCACTGAAGCTTTCTTT. Amino acids: CASSRSGGTGGAFRGTEAFF.

The chain recombines TRBV7-2 with TRBJ2-1, with 9 bases that match TRBD1. V lost 6 bases and J lost 4; bases outside the gene matches: 7. Germline V CDR1 and CDR2: SGHTA, FQGNSA. There are 15 residues in the CDR3. CDR3 nucleotide sequence: TGTGCCAGCAGTTCCGACAGGGGGGCTTACAATGAGCAGTTCTTC. Translated: CASSSDRGAYNEQFF.

The chain uses TRBV6-5 and TRBJ1-5; possibly TRBD1 for D (5 bases). Germline CDR1 MNHEY, CDR2 SVGAGI. Deletions cut 2 bases from V and 7 bases from J, with 9 bases between. This CDR3 is built from 13 residues. This CDR3 reads CASSYLQGQPQHF. For the CDR3, the DNA is TGTGCCAGCAGTTACCTTCAGGGCCAGCCCCAGCATTTT.

This clone showed up just once. V is TRBV30 and J is TRBJ1-2, with a weak D call TRBD1 (5 bases). CDR3 length: 13 residues. Looked up from germline, CDR1 is GTSNPN and CDR2 is SVGIG (reference sequence). Trimming took 3 bases from V and 4 from J, leaving 12 bases between them. The CDR3 loop is CAWRVGAFYGYTF. CDR3 nucleotides: TGTGCCTGGAGGGTAGGGGCCTTCTATGGCTACACCTTC.

This clone was observed once. This rearrangement joins TRBV7-9 to TRBJ2-4, with D possibly TRBD2 on 6 matching bases. The CDR3 spans 15 residues. Per germline, CDR1 SEHNR and CDR2 FQNEAQ (reference sequence). Trimming took 5 bases from V and 6 from J, leaving 17 bases between them. In DNA, the CDR3 is TGTGCCAGCAGCGAAGTTAGGGGAGCGGGAAACATTCAGTACTTC. Translated, it gives CASSEVRGAGNIQYF.

The genes are TRBV6-5 and TRBJ1-1, with 7 bases that match TRBD1. Unmatched junction bases numbered 3, after V lost 5 bases and J lost 6 bases. Per the germline V gene, CDR1 is MNHEY and CDR2 is SVGAGI. This CDR3 region has 12 residues. CDR3 bases: TGTGCCAGCAGTACAGGGGCCCCTGAAGCTTTCTTT. Encoded protein: CASSTGAPEAFF.

DNA of the CDR3: TGTGCCAGTAGTATCCCCATGACAGCGTTAAATTCACCCCTCCACTTT. Translating gives CASSIPMTALNSPLHF. The chain recombines TRBV19 with TRBJ1-6; TRBD1 might be the D (5 bases). V gave up 3 bases and J gave up 7 bases, with 16 bases separating them. Germline V gene sequence: CDR1 LNHDA, CDR2 SQIVND (reference sequence). The CDR3 totals 16 residues.

This clone was detected once. J is TRBJ1-3 and V is TRBV9, with no clear D. This CDR3 contains 14 residues. Trimming shortened V by 4 bases and J by 0 bases, and 8 bases separated the two germline ends. Looked up from germline, CDR1 is SGDLS and CDR2 is YYNGEE. The CDR3 DNA is TGTGCCAGCAGCCCGGAGGACTCTGGAAACACCATATATTTT. Translated: CASSPEDSGNTIYF.

The chain carries TRBV5-4 and TRBJ1-2; possibly TRBD1 for D (6 bases). The CDR3 is 15 amino acids. Deletions cut 0 bases from V and 0 bases from J, with 9 bases between. Germline-derived CDR1 and CDR2 are SGHNT and YYREEE (reference sequence). The CDR3 nucleotides read TGTGCCAGCAGCTTGGCCAAGGGGGCTAACTATGGCTACACCTTC. It encodes CASSLAKGANYGYTF.

V gene TRBV14 combines with J gene TRBJ2-1; 7 bases are shared with TRBD2. CDR1 and CDR2 (germline): SGHDN, FVKESK. Germline trimming cut 1 base from V and 9 bases from J; bases unmatched to any gene: 6. The CDR3 runs to 14 residues. CDR3 amino acids: CASSQVAGVTEQFF. The CDR3 DNA reads as TGTGCCAGCAGCCAAGTTGCGGGGGTAACTGAGCAGTTCTTC.

V gene TRBV30 combines with J gene TRBJ2-3; D may be TRBD1 (5 bases). The germline CDR1 and CDR2 sequences are GTSNPN and SVGIG (reference sequence). The CDR3 runs to 12 residues. V shed 2 bases and J shed 6 bases, with 9 bases lying between them. For the CDR3, the DNA is TGTGCCTGGAGTAACAAGGGGGATACGCAGTATTTT. It translates to CAWSNKGDTQYF.

In its sample, this clone was seen a few times. The V and J genes are TRBV19 and TRBJ2-1; 7 bases are shared with TRBD2. The CDR3 runs 13 residues. V shed 6 bases and J 5 bases; nucleotides not matched to a gene: 4. CDR1 is LNHDA, CDR2 SQIVND, per germline (reference sequence). The CDR3 DNA reads as TGTGCCAGTAGGGCCGGGACTAACAATGAGCAGTTCTTC. As protein: CASRAGTNNEQFF.

The V and J genes are TRBV18 and TRBJ1-1; perhaps TRBD1 as D (6 bases). The CDR3 is 14 residues long. V lost 3 bases, J lost 2 bases, and 10 bases lay in between. The germline V gene has CDR1 KGHSH and CDR2 LQKENI. The chain's CDR3 is CASSPGQINTEAFF. DNA for the CDR3: TGTGCCAGCTCACCGGGACAAATAAACACTGAAGCTTTCTTT.